This note documents a single T cell receptor (beta chain) sequence. The sample originates from a study of blood T cell repertoires in COVID-19. CDR1 is MDHEN, CDR2 SYDVKM, per germline. Deletions cut 5 bases from V and 1 base from J, with 11 bases between. The CDR3 is 14 amino acids. As originally analysed: Amplification of reference gene primers provided the estimated nucleated cell counts. Libraries were prepared by immunoSEQ multiplex PCR; TCRdb keeps only in-frame clonotypes and omits some of them. For V, J and clone size, that table is used; D and trimming come from the DNA. Of approximately 72,000 clones listed, more than 75% were seen once; the top ten hold approximately 14%.

Sequenced: peripheral blood. This chain links TRBV28 with TRBJ1-1; tentatively, D is TRBD1 (6 bases). The TCR comes from a woman aged 55-69 years with acute or convalescent COVID-19. The CDR3 is CASSTGKENTEAFF. In nucleotides, the CDR3 is TGTGCCAGCAGTACAGGGAAGGAGAACACTGAAGCTTTCTTT.